This T cell receptor (beta chain) was retrieved from a study of monozygotic twins with inflammatory bowel disease. The CDR3 extends over 14 amino acids. Germline CDR1 is MNHEY and CDR2 is SMNVEV (reference sequence). TCRdb reworked the 5' RACE reads into one entry per CDR3 protein, no DNA. The sample's table shows hundreds of thousands of distinct CDR3 sequences. This sequence was found in a human donor with ulcerative colitis or Crohn's disease, or a healthy co-twin of an affected twin (not recorded which). The chain employs TRBV27 and TRBJ1-2. Sequencing input: blood. Here the CDR3 reads CASRPTRQAASYTF.